Listed here is a single T cell receptor beta chain. Researchers took RNA transcripts and amplified the TCR beta CDR3 regions from them. First-round RT-PCR of the TCR CDR3 relied on the HTBI primer set. TCRdb ran MiXCR on the multiplex PCR reads and lists one entry per CDR3 protein. The table lists about 600,000 distinct CDR3 sequences, about a sixth of them singletons. This CDR3 comprises 17 residues. Germline values: CDR1 KGHSH, CDR2 LQKENI. The data were obtained in a study of T cells in Graves' hyperthyroidism and ophthalmopathy. This sequence originates from a woman aged 40 to 50 with Graves' ophthalmopathy. Material for sequencing was blood. This sequence joins TRBV18 and TRBJ2-7, with D perhaps being TRBD1 or TRBD2 (6 bases each). The J call could be wrong; TRBJ2-1 is a better fit for the DNA end. For the CDR3, the DNA is TGTGCCAGCTCACCACTTGTTGGGCAGGGGACTTCCTACGAGCAGTTCTTC. This encodes CASSPLVGQGTSYEQFF.